The clone carrying this T cell receptor (beta chain) was observed many times. The antigen remains unidentified. This specimen belongs to a study of T-cell memory formation after mild COVID-19. Study at large: TCR clustering was largely donor specific. Study findings and constraints: Memory cells collected pre-infection included some clones that later responded, suggesting cross-reactive memory joined.

Researchers used 5'RACE with constant-segment primers to make TCR alpha and TCR beta cDNA libraries that carry sample barcodes and UMIs. TCRdb re-called the 5' RACE reads through MiXCR, storing one row per CDR3 protein. Of approximately 250,000 distinct CDR3 sequences listed, around 15% are singletons. The V segment lost 5 bases and the J segment 6 bases; nucleotides outside the gene matches: 6. The CDR3 length is 14 residues. Germline V CDR1 and CDR2: MNHEY, SVGAGI. Sequenced material: PBMCs or a T cell subset sorted from them (not recorded which). The receptor was derived from a man aged 18 to 30 who had mild COVID-19 (a few samples of this study predate the infection). Cell type and time point are not known. The chain employs TRBV6-5 and TRBJ2-1; 8 positions match TRBD1. CDR3 region: CASSPLQGVNEQFF. CDR3 bases: TGTGCCAGCAGTCCGCTACAGGGGGTCAATGAGCAGTTCTTC.